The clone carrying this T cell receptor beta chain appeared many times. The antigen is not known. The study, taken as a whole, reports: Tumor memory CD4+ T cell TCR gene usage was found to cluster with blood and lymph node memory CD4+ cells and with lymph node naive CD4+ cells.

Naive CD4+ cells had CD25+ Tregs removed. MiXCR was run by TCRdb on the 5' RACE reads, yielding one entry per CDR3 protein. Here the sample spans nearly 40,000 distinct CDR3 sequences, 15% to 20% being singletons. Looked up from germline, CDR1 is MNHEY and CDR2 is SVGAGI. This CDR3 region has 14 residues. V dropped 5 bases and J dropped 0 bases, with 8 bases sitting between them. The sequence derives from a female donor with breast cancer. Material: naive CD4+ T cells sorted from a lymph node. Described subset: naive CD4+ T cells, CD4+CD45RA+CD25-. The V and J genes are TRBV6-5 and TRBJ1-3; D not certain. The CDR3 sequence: CASSQLLSGNTIYF. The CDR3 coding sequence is TGTGCCAGCAGTCAGTTACTCTCTGGAAACACCATATATTTT.